This is a list of T cell receptor beta chains from one sample in a study of technical replicates of blood from several donors. TCRdb keeps only in-frame clones here, not all; method: immunoSEQ multiplex PCR. The repertoire holds approximately 94,000 clones, with 90% to 97% as singletons. What was sequenced was T cells isolated from PBMCs. All receptors derive from a human donor in good health. CDR3s include the opening cysteine and the closing phenylalanine or tryptophan. Fields, in order: clone size, J gene, D gene, V gene, CDR3 DNA, CDR3 protein. A D gene is named only where the DNA matches it firmly. Expanded clones get a size class; other rows say once, few or many, or leave the size out.

. TRBJ2-4 TRBD2 TRBV6-4 TGTGCCGGGAAAGGACTAGCGGGAGATGGGGCAAAAAACATTCAGTACTTC CAGKGLAGDGAKNIQYF
once TRBJ2-2 . TRBV27 TGTGCCAGCAGTTTGTTAGGGGTGGCGGAGCTGTTTTTT CASSLLGVAELFF
. TRBJ1-2 TRBD1 TRBV9 TGTGCCAGCAGCGTAGCCCTACAGGGGGGTATCTATGGCTACACCTTC CASSVALQGGIYGYTF
. TRBJ2-7 TRBD1 TRBV27 TGTGCCAGCAGTTTTGTCGGGACAGGTACCTACGAGCAGTACTTC CASSFVGTGTYEQYF
once TRBJ2-2 . TRBV30 TGTGCCTGGCGCCGCACTAGTAACACCGGGGAGCTGTTTTTT CAWRRTSNTGELFF
. TRBJ2-2 . TRBV19 TGTGCCAGTAGGCTACAGGGTTCCGGGGAGCTGTTTTTT CASRLQGSGELFF
. TRBJ2-3 . TRBV6-5 TGTGCCAGCGCGGGACAGTATGGAGCAGATACGCAGTATTTT CASAGQYGADTQYF
. TRBJ2-2 TRBD1 TRBV5-1 TGCGCCAGCAGCCCTACCGGGACAGGGTCTACCGGGGAGCTGTTTTTT CASSPTGTGSTGELFF
. TRBJ2-7 TRBD2 TRBV28 TGTGCCAGCACTGTTACTAGCGGCTACACCTACGAGCAGTACTTC CASTVTSGYTYEQYF
once TRBJ2-2 . TRBV18 TGTGCCAGCTCACCAAATCTTGGACAGAACACCGGGGAGCTGTTTTTT CASSPNLGQNTGELFF
. TRBJ2-7 TRBD2 TRBV7-2 TGTGCCAGCAGCCCTACTAGCGGGAGCGGTATGCAGTACTTC CASSPTSGSGMQYF
. TRBJ1-3 . TRBV4-3 TGCGCCAGCAGCTCCCGGGTTGGTTCTGGAAACACCATATATTTT CASSSRVGSGNTIYF
. TRBJ2-7 . TRBV13 TGTGCCAGCAGCCCGGAGTTAGCCTACGAGCAGTACTTC CASSPELAYEQYF
. TRBJ2-7 TRBD2 TRBV27 TGTGCCAGCAGTTTAGTTGCGGGGGCCTACGAGCAGTACTTC CASSLVAGAYEQYF
. TRBJ2-3 TRBD2 TRBV7-2 TGTGCCAGCAGCCCAGGAAGAGGACTAGCGGGAGGAGCAGATACGCAGTATTTT CASSPGRGLAGGADTQYF
. TRBJ1-1 TRBD1 TRBV7-6 TGTGCCAGCAGCCTTGGACAGGGAGTGAAGAACACTGAAGCTTTCTTT CASSLGQGVKNTEAFF
. TRBJ2-7 . TRBV29-1 TGCAGCGTGAGTTTTACCTACGAGCAGTACTTC CSVSFTYEQYF
. TRBJ1-5 . TRBV28 TGTGCCAGCAGTTTACGGGGATATGGCAATCAGCCCCAGCATTTT CASSLRGYGNQPQHF
. TRBJ2-7 . TRBV19 TGTGCCAGTAACCCAACTACAAGCTCAAGCCCCTACGAGCAGTACTTC CASNPTTSSSPYEQYF
once TRBJ1-2 TRBD1 TRBV7-2 TGTGCCAGCAGCCCAGGGGGTCTACTGTCTGAAAACTATGGCTACACCTTC CASSPGGLLSENYGYTF
. TRBJ1-1 . TRBV28 TGTGCCAGCAATCCGAGGGACACTGAAGCTTTCTTT CASNPRDTEAFF
once TRBJ1-3 TRBD1 TRBV19 TGTGCCAGTCGGCAGGGGGCTGGAAACACCATATATTTT CASRQGAGNTIYF
. TRBJ2-5 . TRBV7-6 TGTGCCAGCAGCTCCCCCTACGGAGCGGAAGAGACCCAGTACTTC CASSSPYGAEETQYF
. TRBJ2-7 . TRBV28 TGTGCCAGCAGGAGGCCGATAGCGCCTTACGAGCAGTACTTC CASRRPIAPYEQYF
. TRBJ1-1 TRBD1 TRBV19 TGTGCCAGTAGTAGGCAGGGGGTGAACACTGAAGCTTTCTTT CASSRQGVNTEAFF
. TRBJ2-2 . TRBV19 TGTGCCAGTAGTATAGGGACCTTGAGGAGGACCGGGGAGCTGTTTTTT CASSIGTLRRTGELFF
. TRBJ2-1 . TRBV6-5 TGTGCCAGCAGTTACGGCGGGATGGACCAGTTCTTC CASSYGGMDQFF
. TRBJ2-3 . TRBV27 TGTGCCAGCAGGGACTCCCCGGTTGCTAGCACAGATACGCAGTATTTT CASRDSPVASTDTQYF
. TRBJ1-2 . TRBV6-1 TGTGCCAGCAGTGACAGGGTTCACGGCTACACCTTC CASSDRVHGYTF
. TRBJ2-3 TRBD2 TRBV29-1 TGCAGCGTTGGCGGGAGGGAGGAGGGTGGCACAGATACGCAGTATTTT CSVGGREEGGTDTQYF
. TRBJ2-4 . TRBV9 TGTGCCAGCAGCGTAGGGACAGTAGCCAAAAACATTCAGTACTTC CASSVGTVAKNIQYF
. TRBJ2-3 . TRBV15 TGTGCCACCAGCAGTCCACGGACGGGAAATACGCAGTATTTT CATSSPRTGNTQYF
. TRBJ1-3 . TRBV2 TGTGCCTGTACACAGGGTGCTGGAAACACCATATATTTT CACTQGAGNTIYF
. TRBJ2-1 . TRBV4-2 TGTGCCAGCAGCGCCCGGGATCTCGGGGTTTATGAGCAGTTCTTC CASSARDLGVYEQFF
. TRBJ1-5 . TRBV6-1 TGTGCCAGCAGTGAACGGGAACTAAAGGGCAATCAGCCCCAGCATTTT CASSERELKGNQPQHF
. TRBJ2-1 TRBD1 TRBV14 TGTGCCAGCACCCGAATCGGGGGACAGGGGCTCTACAATGAGCAGTTCTTC CASTRIGGQGLYNEQFF
. TRBJ1-1 . TRBV6-5 TGTGCCAGCAGCGGGGGGTGGGGAACTGAAGCTTTCTTT CASSGGWGTEAFF
. TRBJ2-3 TRBD2 TRBV9 TGTGCCAGCAGCCCCCACGGGACTAGCGGGTCTTTAGATACGCAGTATTTT CASSPHGTSGSLDTQYF
once TRBJ1-5 TRBD1 TRBV27 TGTGCCAGCAGCCTCAGGGGGCGAGGGCAGCCCCAGCATTTT CASSLRGRGQPQHF
once TRBJ2-7 . TRBV30 TGTGCCTGGATCCACGCAGGGTACTCCTACGAGCAGTACTTC CAWIHAGYSYEQYF
. TRBJ1-1 . TRBV28 TGTGCCAGCAGTTTATCGGGTGGCCAGGGAACCACTGAAGCTTTCTTT CASSLSGGQGTTEAFF
. TRBJ2-1 . TRBV7-2 TGTGCCAGCAGCTTAGGGTCCCCAAGGGGGCAGTTCTTC CASSLGSPRGQFF
. TRBJ1-4 . TRBV30 TGTGCCTGGACGGGGAATGGTGAAAAACTGTTTTTT CAWTGNGEKLFF
. TRBJ1-5 . TRBV10-3 TGTGCCATCAGTGAGTCAGGGGGAGATCAGCCCCAGCATTTT CAISESGGDQPQHF
. TRBJ2-3 TRBD2 TRBV5-1 TGCGCCAGCAGCTTGACTAGCGGGGTGGGGACAGATACGCAGTATTTT CASSLTSGVGTDTQYF
. TRBJ2-1 . TRBV5-6 TGTGCCAGCAGCTTGGTAGATTTCTACTCCTACAATGAGCAGTTCTTC CASSLVDFYSYNEQFF
. TRBJ2-1 . TRBV19 TGTGCCAGTAGTAAATCGAGGGCCTCGGCCAATGAGCAGTTCTTC CASSKSRASANEQFF
. TRBJ1-5 . TRBV5-6 TGTGCCAGCAGCCGAGAGCAGGGCTTCAATCAGCCCCAGCATTTT CASSREQGFNQPQHF
. TRBJ1-6 . TRBV6-5 TGTGCCAGCAGTTACGGGCAACAGGGAAATAATTCACCCCTCCACTTT CASSYGQQGNNSPLHF
. TRBJ1-2 TRBD1 TRBV6-5 TGTGCCAGCAGTTACCCACAGGGGGTTGGCTACACCTTC CASSYPQGVGYTF
. TRBJ2-1 . TRBV5-6 TGTGCCAGCAGCTTGGGGGGCGGGGAGTTCTTC CASSLGGGEFF
. TRBJ1-1 TRBD1 TRBV18 TGTGCCAGCTCTAATGGACAGGGTCATCACACTGAAGCTTTCTTT CASSNGQGHHTEAFF
. TRBJ2-3 . TRBV14 TGTGCCAGCAGCCTAGCTAGCGTACGGAGCACAGATACGCAGTATTTT CASSLASVRSTDTQYF
. TRBJ2-1 TRBD2 TRBV9 TGTGCCAGCAGCGTAATTGCTAGCGGGACAAGCTCCTACAATGAGCAGTTCTTC CASSVIASGTSSYNEQFF
. TRBJ2-3 . TRBV19 TGTGCCAGTAGTATAGATCGGGAGGGGGCTTACACAGATACGCAGTATTTT CASSIDREGAYTDTQYF